Sequencing of this T cell receptor beta chain was carried out in a study of T cells after yellow fever vaccination. In TCRdb, the 5' RACE reads were re-called with MiXCR into one record per CDR3 protein. The table lists 250,000 to 350,000 distinct CDR3 sequences, roughly 7% of them singletons. This clonotype has ten or more counts. Germline CDR1 is SGHTA and CDR2 is FQGNSA. V dropped 1 base and J dropped 7 bases, with 18 bases sitting between them. CDR3 length equals 16 residues. The TCR was taken from a man younger than 35 who received the YFV17D yellow fever vaccine. The sample in question was PBMCs, obtained about 41 days after the first yellow fever vaccination. This chain links TRBV7-2 with TRBJ2-3, with D perhaps TRBD1 or TRBD2 (5 bases each). CDR3 DNA: TGTGCCAGCAGCTTAGTCGGTGGGGGAAGACTAAATACGCAGTATTTT. This translates into CASSLVGGGRLNTQYF.